What follows are 14 T cell receptor beta chains derived from one specimen sequenced in a study of regulatory T cells in long-lasting Graves disease. Library construction for TCR beta used iRepertoire HTBI primers and Arm-PCR of CDR3 regions. One entry per CDR3 protein results from TCRdb running MiXCR on the multiplex PCR reads. Found here are about 620,000 distinct CDR3 sequences, about 16% of them singletons; the top ten hold around 19%. As to time point: newly diagnosed GD, antithyroid drugs for less than 3 months. From RNA extracted from PBMCs, the TCR library was made. The same data also went into a second study, on T cells in Graves' hyperthyroidism and ophthalmopathy.

Sequenced here: peripheral blood mononuclear cells (PBMCs), sampled at new diagnosis, from a patient treated with antithyroid drugs. These receptors were taken from a woman aged 25 to 39 with Graves disease.

This clonotype has a count of ten or more. V and J are TRBV3-1 and TRBJ1-2, with D possibly TRBD1 on 5 matching bases. V lost 5 bases and J lost 8, with 12 bases in between. The CDR3 runs to 12 residues. Per the germline V gene, CDR1 is LGHDT and CDR2 is YNNKEL (reference sequence). This chain's CDR3 is CASSFTRGGYTF. The CDR3 bases are TGTGCCAGCAGCTTTACGAGGGGCGGCTACACCTTC.

This clonotype has only a few counts. V usage is TRBV5-6 and J usage is TRBJ1-2, with D unresolved. CDR3 length equals 16 residues. The ends were cut back, 0 bases at V and 4 bases at J, with 16 bases in the middle. The germline gives CDR1 SGHDT, CDR2 YYEEEE. The CDR3 DNA is TGTGCCAGCAGCTTGGATACTGGACGGATTCCCTATGGCTACACCTTC. Protein product: CASSLDTGRIPYGYTF. The complete variable domain, with remaining parts taken from reference TRBV5-6 and TRBJ1-2, reads DAGVTQSPTHLIKTRGQQVTLRCSPKSGHDTVSWYQQALGQGPQFIFQYYEEEERQRGNFPDRFSGHQFPNYSSELNVNALLLGDSALYLCASSLDTGRIPYGYTFGSGTRLTVV.

V usage is TRBV6-2 or TRBV6-3 and J usage is TRBJ1-5, with TRBD1 matching 7 bases. CDR1 and CDR2 from the germline V gene are MNHEY and SVGEGT. The CDR3 sequence is 15 residues long. V lost 4 bases to trimming and J lost 0 bases; unmatched junction nucleotides: 3. DNA of the CDR3: TGTGCCAGCAGTTGGACAGGCTATAGCAATCAGCCCCAGCATTTT. Its protein product is CASSWTGYSNQPQHF.

This clonotype has a count of ten or more. The chain employs TRBV28 and TRBJ2-7; 16 bases fit TRBD2. The CDR3 contains 15 residues. Losses at the gene ends were 7 bases for V and 5 bases for J; bases not matched to a gene: 5. Germline CDR1 is MDHEN and CDR2 is SYDVKM. In DNA form, the CDR3 reads TGTGCCAGCAAGGGACTAGCGGGAGGGAGGCACGAGCAGTACTTC. This codes for CASKGLAGGRHEQYF.

The chain has TRBV27 and TRBJ2-1, with TRBD1 matching 8 bases. The V gene's germline CDR1 is MNHEY and CDR2 SMNVEV (reference sequence). Unmatched junction bases numbered 12, after V lost 5 bases and J lost 6 bases. This CDR3 has 16 residues. The CDR3 reads CASSPLGQGAFNEQFF. DNA of the CDR3: TGTGCCAGCAGTCCGCTTGGGCAGGGGGCTTTCAATGAGCAGTTCTTC.

The sample holds a few counts of this clonotype. The genes are TRBV9 and TRBJ1-2; TRBD1 agrees at 9 bases. CDR1 and CDR2 from the germline V gene are SGDLS and YYNGEE. The V gene end was trimmed by 0 bases and the J gene end by 5 bases; junction bases not matched to a gene: 8. The CDR3 consists of 16 residues. CDR3 bases: TGTGCCAGCAGCGTAGCCTTGGACAGGGGAGATTATGGCTACACCTTC. As protein: CASSVALDRGDYGYTF.

The sample holds many counts of this clonotype. The gene calls are TRBV3-1 and TRBJ2-5, with a possible D match to TRBD2 (5 bases). Germline V gives CDR1 LGHDT, CDR2 YNNKEL (reference sequence). V lost 4 bases and J 7 bases, leaving 13 bases between the germline ends. There are 13 residues in the CDR3. CDR3 in amino acids: CASSPADPGTQYF. CDR3 DNA sequence: TGTGCCAGCAGCCCAGCGGACCCAGGGACCCAGTACTTC.

There are a few counts of this clonotype. The chain links TRBV18 to TRBJ2-5; TRBD1 is a possible D gene (6 bases). Germline V CDR1 and CDR2: KGHSH, LQKENI. V dropped 1 base and J dropped 1 base, with 7 bases sitting between them. This CDR3 region has 14 residues. The CDR3 DNA follows: TGTGCCAGCTCACCACGGACAGCCCAAGAGACCCAGTACTTC. Protein product: CASSPRTAQETQYF. The complete variable domain, with remaining parts taken from reference TRBV18 and TRBJ2-5, reads NAGVMQNPRHLVRRRGQEARLRCSPMKGHSHVYWYRQLPEEGLKFMVYLQKENIIDESGMPKERFSAEFPKEGPSILRIQQVVRGDSAAYFCASSPRTAQETQYFGPGTRLLVL.

This clonotype was seen repeatedly, ten times or more. The CDR3 spells CASSKLQGAPAEAFF. In nucleotides, the CDR3 is TGCGCCAGCAGCAAACTACAGGGGGCGCCGGCTGAAGCTTTCTTT. The chain recombines TRBV5-1 with TRBJ1-1, with 9 bases matching TRBD1. Germline-derived CDR1 and CDR2 are SGHRS and YFSETQ. The CDR3 runs 15 residues. J was trimmed by 6 bases and V by 4 bases; bases with no gene match: 10.

As regards this clonotype: A much larger clone sits a single nucleotide away, making a read error possible. A read error is likely, as this CDR3 ends without the conserved phenylalanine or tryptophan. V is TRBV7-2 and J is TRBJ2-1; weak D call: TRBD2 (5 bases). V was clipped by 1 base and J by 9 bases, with 16 bases between them. CDR3 size: 15 residues. CDR1 is SGHTA and CDR2 is FQGNSA in the germline V gene. The CDR3 region is CASSLGVSVPGEQFS. CDR3 DNA: TGTGCCAGCAGCTTAGGGGTTAGCGTCCCCGGTGAGCAGTTCTCC.

This clonotype has just a few counts. The V call is TRBV20-1, the J call TRBJ2-3, with D perhaps assigned TRBD1 or TRBD2 (5 bases each). Trimming left V 3 bases short and J 2 bases short, with 9 bases between. The CDR3 has 13 amino acids. Per the germline V gene, CDR1 is DFQATT and CDR2 is SNEGSKA (reference sequence). CDR3 DNA: TGCAGTGCTAGGGGGGATTTCACAGATACGCAGTATTTT. Its protein product is CSARGDFTDTQYF.

In regard to this clonotype: A much larger clone sits a single nucleotide away, making a read error possible. The CDR3 is CASRFSGQGFSYEQFF. In nucleotides, the CDR3 is TGTGCCAGCAGATTCTCGGGGCAGGGATTTTCCTACGAGCAGTTCTTC. V and J are TRBV2 and TRBJ2-1; either TRBD1 or TRBD2 may supply D (5 bases each). CDR1 SNHLY and CDR2 FYNNEI come from the germline V gene. CDR3 size: 16 residues. V was pared by 6 bases and J by 10 bases, with 25 bases between.

This clonotype was counted a few times. This chain links TRBV7-3 with TRBJ2-3; D call uncertain. The CDR3 loop spans 15 amino acids. V was clipped by 6 bases and J by 0 bases, with 13 bases between them. CDR1 is SGHTA, CDR2 FQGTGA, per germline. CDR3 amino acids: CASSTAGVSTDTQYF. As DNA, the CDR3 is TGTGCCAGCAGTACAGCTGGGGTGAGCACAGATACGCAGTATTTT.

This rearrangement joins TRBV14 to TRBJ2-1; D not resolved. The CDR3 contains 13 residues. V was pared by 5 bases and J by 7 bases, with 12 bases between. Germline loops: CDR1 SGHDN, CDR2 FVKESK. For the CDR3, the DNA is TGTGCCAGCAGCATAAGGTCTAGTAATGAGCAGTTCTTC. Its translation: CASSIRSSNEQFF.